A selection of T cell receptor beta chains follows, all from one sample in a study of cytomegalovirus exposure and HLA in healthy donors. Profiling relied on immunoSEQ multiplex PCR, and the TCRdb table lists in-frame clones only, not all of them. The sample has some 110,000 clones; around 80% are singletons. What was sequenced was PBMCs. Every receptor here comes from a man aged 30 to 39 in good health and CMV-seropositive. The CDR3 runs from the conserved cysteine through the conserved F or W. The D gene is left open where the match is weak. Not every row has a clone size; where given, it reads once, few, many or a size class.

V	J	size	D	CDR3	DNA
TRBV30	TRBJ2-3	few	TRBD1	CAWSVQGTDTQYF	TGTGCCTGGAGTGTACAGGGGACAGATACGCAGTATTTT
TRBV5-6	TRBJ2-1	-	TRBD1	CASSSTGTGIDEQFF	TGTGCCAGCAGCTCGACCGGGACAGGGATAGATGAGCAGTTCTTC
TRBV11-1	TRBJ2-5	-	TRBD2	CASSFASGGPGEETQYF	TGTGCCAGCAGCTTCGCTAGCGGGGGCCCCGGGGAAGAGACCCAGTACTTC
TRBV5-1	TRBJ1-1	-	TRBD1	CASSKDRRTEAFF	TGCGCCAGCAGCAAGGACAGGCGCACTGAAGCTTTCTTT
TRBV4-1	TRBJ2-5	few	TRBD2	CASSQDSGGQETQYF	TGCGCCAGCAGCCAAGATAGCGGGGGACAAGAGACCCAGTACTTC
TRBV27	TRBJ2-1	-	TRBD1	CASSPMGQIDNEQFF	TGTGCCAGCAGTCCGATGGGACAGATTGACAATGAGCAGTTCTTC
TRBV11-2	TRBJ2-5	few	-	CASSAGPRQETQYF	TGTGCCAGCAGCGCGGGACCGAGACAAGAGACCCAGTACTTC
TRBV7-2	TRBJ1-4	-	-	CASSLGPTNEKLFF	TGTGCCAGCAGCTTAGGGCCAACTAATGAAAAACTGTTTTTT
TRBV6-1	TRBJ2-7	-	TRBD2	CASRSGGAYEQYF	TGTGCCAGCAGGAGCGGGGGGGCCTACGAGCAGTACTTC
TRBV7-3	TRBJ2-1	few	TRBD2	CASSLTGGLAASYNEQFF	TGTGCCAGCAGCTTAACGGGAGGACTAGCGGCTTCCTACAATGAGCAGTTCTTC
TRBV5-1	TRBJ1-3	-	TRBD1	CASSLDRGPPGNTIYF	TGCGCCAGCAGCTTGGACAGGGGACCTCCGGGAAACACCATATATTTT
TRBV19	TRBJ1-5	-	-	CASSIAADQPQHF	TGTGCCAGTAGTATTGCGGCGGATCAGCCCCAGCATTTT
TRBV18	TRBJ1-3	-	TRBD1	CASSLSGTGAGNTIYF	TGTGCCAGCTCACTCTCCGGGACAGGGGCTGGAAACACCATATATTTT
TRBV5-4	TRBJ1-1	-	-	CASSLGEPGGEAFF	TGTGCCAGCAGCCTGGGAGAGCCTGGAGGGGAAGCTTTCTTT
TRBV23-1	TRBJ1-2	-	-	CASLKENENYGYPF	TGCGCCAGCCTAAAAGAGAACGAGAACTATGGCTACCCCTTC
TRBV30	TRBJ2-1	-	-	CAWSVGGDSYNEQFF	TGTGCCTGGAGTGTAGGAGGGGACTCCTACAATGAGCAGTTCTTC
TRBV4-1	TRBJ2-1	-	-	CASSQEGMQGKNEQFF	TGCGCCAGCAGCCAAGAAGGGATGCAGGGAAAGAATGAGCAGTTCTTC
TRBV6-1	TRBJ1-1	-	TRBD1	CASRKQGTGTEAFF	TGTGCCAGCAGGAAACAGGGGACGGGCACTGAAGCTTTCTTT
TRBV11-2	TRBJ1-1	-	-	CASSRGTAWVNTEAFF	TGTGCCAGCAGCCGGGGGACCGCATGGGTGAACACTGAAGCTTTCTTT
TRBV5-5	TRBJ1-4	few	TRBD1	CASGDRGGRGEKLFF	TGTGCCAGCGGGGACAGGGGGGGTCGTGGGGAAAAACTGTTTTTT
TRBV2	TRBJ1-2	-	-	CASNKKTGNLYGYTF	TGTGCCAGCAACAAGAAAACAGGGAATCTCTATGGCTACACCTTC
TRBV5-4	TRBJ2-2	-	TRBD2	CASSLGGGNTGELFF	TGTGCCAGCAGCTTGGGCGGGGGGAACACCGGGGAGCTGTTTTTT
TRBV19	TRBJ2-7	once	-	CASSPFGAGYEQYF	TGTGCCAGTAGTCCGTTTGGTGCGGGGTACGAGCAGTACTTC
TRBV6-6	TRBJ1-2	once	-	CASSLAAPSNYGYTF	TGTGCCAGCAGTTTAGCGGCACCGTCTAACTATGGCTACACCTTC
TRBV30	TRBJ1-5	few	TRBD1	CAWRDRVGQPQHF	TGTGCCTGGAGGGACAGGGTAGGACAGCCCCAGCATTTT
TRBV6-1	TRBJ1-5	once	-	CASSTAGVGQPQHF	TGTGCCAGCAGTACGGCAGGGGTAGGGCAGCCCCAGCATTTT
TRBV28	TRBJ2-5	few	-	CASSPGPETQYF	TGTGCCAGCTCACCGGGTCCTGAGACCCAGTACTTC
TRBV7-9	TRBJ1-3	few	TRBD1	CASSGQEGNTIYF	TGTGCCAGCAGTGGACAGGAGGGAAACACCATATATTTT
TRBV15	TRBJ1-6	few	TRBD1	CATSVGQGRSPLHF	TGTGCCACCAGCGTCGGACAGGGACGCTCACCCCTCCACTTT
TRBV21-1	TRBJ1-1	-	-	CASSKVGGRGLIQVTEAFF	TGTGCCAGCAGCAAAGTTGGCGGCAGGGGGCTTATTCAAGTAACTGAAGCTTTCTTT
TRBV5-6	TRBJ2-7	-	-	CASSLPTGSYEQYF	TGTGCCAGCAGCTTGCCGACAGGCTCCTACGAGCAGTACTTC
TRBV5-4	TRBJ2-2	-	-	CASSPTGWDTGELFF	TGTGCCAGCAGCCCGACTGGGTGGGACACCGGGGAGCTGTTTTTT
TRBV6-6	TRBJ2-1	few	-	CASSYVGAANEQFF	TGTGCCAGCAGTTACGTGGGGGCGGCCAATGAGCAGTTCTTC
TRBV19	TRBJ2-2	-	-	CAGRHSNTGELFF	TGTGCCGGTCGACACTCGAACACCGGGGAGCTGTTTTTT
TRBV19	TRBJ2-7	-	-	CASSIDRANEQYF	TGTGCCAGTAGTATAGACAGGGCCAACGAGCAGTACTTC
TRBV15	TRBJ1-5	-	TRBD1	CATSRDWVQGDQPQHF	TGTGCCACCAGCAGAGATTGGGTCCAGGGGGATCAGCCCCAGCATTTT
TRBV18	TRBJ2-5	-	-	CASSPEQRGYETQYF	TGTGCCAGCTCACCGGAACAGAGGGGGTATGAGACCCAGTACTTC
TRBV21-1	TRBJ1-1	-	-	CASPRGSGVGTEAFF	TGTGCCAGCCCCCGTGGGAGTGGTGTCGGCACTGAAGCTTTCTTT
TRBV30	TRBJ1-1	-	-	CAWRRRGSNTEAFF	TGTGCCTGGAGAAGACGGGGGTCAAACACTGAAGCTTTCTTT
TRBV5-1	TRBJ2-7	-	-	CASSLWAGSYEQYF	TGCGCCAGCAGCTTGTGGGCAGGATCCTACGAGCAGTACTTC
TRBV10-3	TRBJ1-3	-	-	CAISEFASYSSGNTIYF	TGTGCCATCAGTGAGTTTGCAAGCTATAGCTCTGGAAACACCATATATTTT
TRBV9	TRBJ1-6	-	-	CASSVAQYNSPLHF	TGTGCCAGCAGCGTAGCACAGTATAATTCACCCCTCCACTTT
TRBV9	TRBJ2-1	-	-	CASSGGPGSYNEQFF	TGTGCCAGCAGCGGGGGGCCGGGCTCCTACAATGAGCAGTTCTTC
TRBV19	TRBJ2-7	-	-	CASSFQATTYEQYF	TGTGCCAGTAGTTTCCAGGCGACAACCTACGAGCAGTACTTC
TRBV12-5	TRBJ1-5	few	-	CASGGAGNQPQHF	TGTGCTAGTGGTGGGGCGGGCAATCAGCCCCAGCATTTT
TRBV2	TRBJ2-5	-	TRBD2	CARLAGGRGETQYF	TGTGCCAGACTAGCGGGGGGGCGAGGTGAGACCCAGTACTTC